Sequencing of this T cell receptor beta chain was carried out in a study of cytomegalovirus exposure and HLA in healthy donors. Regarding the study as a whole: Analysis was performed later, and it showed HLA-associated TCR beta chains to be more clonally expanded than equally common others.

Note on this clone: Its antigen is unidentified.

The V gene's germline CDR1 is SGDLS and CDR2 YYNGEE. The CDR3 has 16 amino acids. Trimming pared 1 base from V and 2 bases from J, leaving 13 bases between. Researchers ran the PCR with 60 Vbeta and 13 Jbeta primers. Profiled with immunoSEQ multiplex PCR; TCRdb holds only in-frame clones, not every one. The sample contains a few hundred thousand clones, about 75% of which appear only once. Sequencing input: PBMCs. The receptor's source is a man between 18 and 35 years old in good health and CMV-seronegative. The V call is TRBV9, the J call TRBJ2-1; tentative D call: TRBD2 (6 bases). CDR3 protein: CASSVTGRNTYNEQFF. Here the CDR3 DNA reads TGTGCCAGCAGCGTAACCGGGAGAAATACCTACAATGAGCAGTTCTTC.